This entry lists 8 T cell receptor beta chains sequenced from one sample in a study of T cell changes during pregnancy in multiple sclerosis (dated by TCRdb to between 2017 and 2020). Library preparation employed the immunoSEQ multiplex PCR assay. TCRdb retrieved this table from immuneACCESS and kept in-frame rearrangements only. Not all clones are present; in checked studies, unresolved V genes account for under half, and no reason is known for the remainder. The sample data list around 92,000 clones, and about 94% of these were observed just once. The ten largest clones take up 2% to 2.5% of the sample. Source: peripheral blood, taken in the third trimester of pregnancy. These receptors were taken from a female donor with multiple sclerosis, enrolled in a pregnancy study.

The V and J genes are TRBV5-4 and TRBJ2-2; 11 nucleotides match TRBD1. V dropped 0 bases and J dropped 7; count of bases not matched to a gene: 11. The CDR3 covers 18 residues. The V gene's germline CDR1 is SGHNT and CDR2 YYREEE (reference sequence). The CDR3 DNA reads as TGTGCCAGCAGCTTGGAGGGACAGGGGGTTATCGCTGGCGGGGAGCTGTTTTTT. It is translated as CASSLEGQGVIAGGELFF.

This clone has just one count. The chain carries TRBV11-1 and TRBJ1-1; D gene ambiguous. Germline CDR1 and CDR2: SGHAT and FQDESV (reference sequence). V was shortened by 6 bases and J by 1 base, with 15 bases between the two germline ends. CDR3 size: 15 residues. The CDR3, as DNA: TGTGCCAGCAGTCCCCTGAGGGCAACGAACACTGAAGCTTTCTTT. Translated, it gives CASSPLRATNTEAFF.

The genes are TRBV4-2 and TRBJ2-2; TRBD2 might be the D (6 bases). Germline CDR1 reads LGHNA; CDR2 reads YNFKEQ. The CDR3 runs to 16 residues. V shed 0 bases and J shed 5 bases, with 13 bases lying between them. The CDR3 here is CASSQDGSRRTGELFF. The CDR3 coding sequence is TGTGCCAGCAGCCAAGACGGGAGTCGTCGTACCGGGGAGCTGTTTTTT.

The chain links TRBV7-8 to TRBJ2-3, with 11 bases matching TRBD2. The CDR3 runs 17 residues. V dropped 1 base and J dropped 6; count of bases not matched to a gene: 9. Per germline, CDR1 SGHVS and CDR2 FQNEAQ. As DNA, the CDR3 is TGTGCCAGCAGCTTAGAACTAGCGGGAGTAGGTCCGGATACGCAGTATTTT. Its translation is CASSLELAGVGPDTQYF.

This clone was seen only a few times. The CDR3 DNA reads as TGTGCCAGCAGGATAACAGGGTTCCCTGAAGCTTTCTTT. Its protein product is CASRITGFPEAFF. This chain connects TRBV14 to TRBJ1-1, with a tentative D call TRBD1 (6 bases). In germline, CDR1 is SGHDN, CDR2 FVKESK. Trimming pared 6 bases from V and 6 bases from J, leaving 14 bases between. The CDR3 is 13 amino acids.

The chain combines TRBV28 with TRBJ2-2; D gene unclear. V was shortened by 2 bases and J by 6 bases, with 10 bases between the two germline ends. Germline-derived CDR1 and CDR2 are MDHEN and SYDVKM. The CDR3 is 14 amino acids. For the CDR3, the DNA is TGTGCCAGCAGTTTAGACAACCGACCCGGGGAGCTGTTTTTT. Its protein product is CASSLDNRPGELFF.

The chain is built from TRBV4-1 and TRBJ2-7; perhaps TRBD2 as D (5 bases). The length of the CDR3 is 15 residues. V was pared by 0 bases and J by 6 bases, with 15 bases between. Looked up from germline, CDR1 is MGHRA and CDR2 is YSYEKL. CDR3 loop: CASSQEGLPEGEQYF. The CDR3 DNA follows: TGCGCCAGCAGCCAAGAAGGGCTACCTGAGGGCGAGCAGTACTTC.

This clone was detected only once. This sequence joins TRBV5-1 and TRBJ2-1; 12 nucleotides agree with TRBD2. J was trimmed by 4 bases and V by 0 bases; bases with no gene match: 2. CDR3 length: 16 amino acids. Looked up from germline, CDR1 is SGHRS and CDR2 is YFSETQ. Here the CDR3 DNA reads TGCGCCAGCAGCTTGGGACTAGCGGGAGATTACAATGAGCAGTTCTTC. It yields the protein CASSLGLAGDYNEQFF.